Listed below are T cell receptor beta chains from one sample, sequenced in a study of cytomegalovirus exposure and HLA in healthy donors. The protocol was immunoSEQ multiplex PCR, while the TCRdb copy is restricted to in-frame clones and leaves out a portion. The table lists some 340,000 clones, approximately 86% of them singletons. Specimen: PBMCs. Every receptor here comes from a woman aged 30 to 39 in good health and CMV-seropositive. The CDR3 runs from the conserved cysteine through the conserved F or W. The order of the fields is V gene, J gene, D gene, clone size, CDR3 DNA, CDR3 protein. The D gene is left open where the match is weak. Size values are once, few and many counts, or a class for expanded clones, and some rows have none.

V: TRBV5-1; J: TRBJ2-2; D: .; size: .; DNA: TGCGCCAGCAGTGCTGGGAACACCGGGGAGCTGTTTTTT; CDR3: CASSAGNTGELFF
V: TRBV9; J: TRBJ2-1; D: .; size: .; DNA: TGTGCCAGCAGCGTTTGGTCAGGGAATATAGAGCAGTTCTTC; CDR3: CASSVWSGNIEQFF
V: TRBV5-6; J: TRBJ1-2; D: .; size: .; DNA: TGTGCCAGCAGCTGGGGCAGGGGACACTATGGCTACACCTTC; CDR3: CASSWGRGHYGYTF
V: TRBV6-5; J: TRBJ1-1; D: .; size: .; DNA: TGTGCCAGCAGTTTTCACAGTATGAACACTGAAGCTTTCTTT; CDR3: CASSFHSMNTEAFF
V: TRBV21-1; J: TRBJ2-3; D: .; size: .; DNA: TGTGCCAGCCGATTTATTAGCACAGATACGCAGTATTTT; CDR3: CASRFISTDTQYF
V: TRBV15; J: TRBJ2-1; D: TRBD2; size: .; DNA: TGTGCCACCAGCAGAGAGCTATTGGGACTAGCGGGAGACAATGAGCAGTTCTTC; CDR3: CATSRELLGLAGDNEQFF
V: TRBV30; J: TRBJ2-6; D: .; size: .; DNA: TGTGCCTGGAGTGTAGGGGGCTCTGGGGCCAACGTCCTGACTTTC; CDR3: CAWSVGGSGANVLTF
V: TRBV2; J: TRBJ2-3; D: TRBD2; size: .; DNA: TGTGCCAGCAGGGAACTAGCGGGGGGAAGCACAGATACGCAGTATTTT; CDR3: CASRELAGGSTDTQYF
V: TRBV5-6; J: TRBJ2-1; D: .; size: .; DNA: TGTGCCAGCAGCTTGGGTGTCACGAGTGTGGGGGACAATGAGCAGTTCTTC; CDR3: CASSLGVTSVGDNEQFF
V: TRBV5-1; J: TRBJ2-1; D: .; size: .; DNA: TGCGCCAGCAGCTTTCGGACAGCTACCTACAATGAGCAGTTCTTC; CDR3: CASSFRTATYNEQFF
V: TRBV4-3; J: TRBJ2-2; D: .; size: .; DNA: TGCGCCAGCAGCCAAGAAAGATTCATGGGCGGGCCGAACACCGGGGAGCTGTTTTTT; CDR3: CASSQERFMGGPNTGELFF
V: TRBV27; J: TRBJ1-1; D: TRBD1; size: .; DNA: TGTGCCAGCACAGGGACAGGGTTTGGGACTGAAGCTTTCTTT; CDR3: CASTGTGFGTEAFF
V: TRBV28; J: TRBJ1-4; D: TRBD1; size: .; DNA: TGTGCCAGCAGTCTTCCCCTAGGGGGCTCTAATGAAAAACTGTTTTTT; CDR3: CASSLPLGGSNEKLFF
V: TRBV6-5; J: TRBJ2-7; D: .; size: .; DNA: TGTGCCAGCAGTCGGGAAAACTACGAGCAGTACTTC; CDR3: CASSRENYEQYF
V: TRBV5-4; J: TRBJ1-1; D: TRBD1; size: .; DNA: TGTGCCAGCAGCTTAGGGACAGGGATGAACACTGAAGCTTTCTTT; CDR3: CASSLGTGMNTEAFF
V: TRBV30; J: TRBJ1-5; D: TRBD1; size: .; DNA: TGTGCCTGGAGCGGGGACAGTTACAATCAGCCCCAGCATTTT; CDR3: CAWSGDSYNQPQHF
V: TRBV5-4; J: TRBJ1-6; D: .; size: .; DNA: TGTGCCAGCAGCTTGTCAGGACTTGGTAATTCACCCCTCCACTTT; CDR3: CASSLSGLGNSPLHF
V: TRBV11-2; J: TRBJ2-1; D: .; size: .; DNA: TGTGCCAGCAGCTTAGGTCCTGGTTTGTACAATGAGCAGTTCTTC; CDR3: CASSLGPGLYNEQFF
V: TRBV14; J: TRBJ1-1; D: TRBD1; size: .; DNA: TGTGCCAGCAGCCAAGCGACAGGGGGCGGCACTGAAGCTTTCTTT; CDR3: CASSQATGGGTEAFF
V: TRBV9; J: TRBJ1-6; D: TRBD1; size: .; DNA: TGTGCCAGCAGCGTAGAAGTGGTAGGGGGCCCCAATAATTCACCCCTCCACTTT; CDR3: CASSVEVVGGPNNSPLHF
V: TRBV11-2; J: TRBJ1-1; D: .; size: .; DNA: TGTGCCAGCAGCTCACTTAGAGACACTGAAGCTTTCTTT; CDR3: CASSSLRDTEAFF
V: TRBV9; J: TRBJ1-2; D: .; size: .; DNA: TGTGCCAGCAGCGTTGGACAGCACTATGGCTACACCTTC; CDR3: CASSVGQHYGYTF
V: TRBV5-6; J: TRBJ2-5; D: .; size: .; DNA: TGTGCCAGCAGCCCGGGGAGTGTGGGCGAGACCCAGTACTTC; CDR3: CASSPGSVGETQYF
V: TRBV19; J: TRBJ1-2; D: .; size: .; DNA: TGTGCCAGTAACACAGGGTTCGTTGGCTACACCTTC; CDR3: CASNTGFVGYTF
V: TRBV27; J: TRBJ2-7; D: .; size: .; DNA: TGTGCCAGCAGCCTAACTATTTCCTACGAGCAGTACTTC; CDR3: CASSLTISYEQYF
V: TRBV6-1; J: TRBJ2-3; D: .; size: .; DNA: TGTGCCAGCAGTGAACTACGGGGCGGAACAGATACGCAGTATTTT; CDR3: CASSELRGGTDTQYF
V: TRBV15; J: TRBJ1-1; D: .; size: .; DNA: TGTGCCACCAGCAGAGCCGGGAGTAACACTGAAGCTTTCTTT; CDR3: CATSRAGSNTEAFF
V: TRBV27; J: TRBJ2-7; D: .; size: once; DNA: TGTGCCAGCAGTGCCTCAAGTTTCGGATCCTACGAGCAGTACTTC; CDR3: CASSASSFGSYEQYF
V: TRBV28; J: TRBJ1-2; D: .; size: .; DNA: TGTGCCAGCAGTTTAAATCGAAACTATGGCTACACCTTC; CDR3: CASSLNRNYGYTF
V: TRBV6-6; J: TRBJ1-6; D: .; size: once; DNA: TGTGCCAGCAGTACGACGGGCCAACAGATCCCACCCCTCCACTTT; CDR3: CASSTTGQQIPPLHF
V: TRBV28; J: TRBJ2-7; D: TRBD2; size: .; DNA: TGTGCCAGCACCCGGACTAGCGGGCGCTACGAGCAGTACTTC; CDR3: CASTRTSGRYEQYF
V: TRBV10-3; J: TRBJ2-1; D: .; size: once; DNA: TGTGCCATCAGTGAAGGGAGAACCGGGTTCTTC; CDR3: CAISEGRTGFF
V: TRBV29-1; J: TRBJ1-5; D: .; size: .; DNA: TGCAGCGTTGAAGCCGGAAGGGATCAGCCCCAGCATTTT; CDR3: CSVEAGRDQPQHF
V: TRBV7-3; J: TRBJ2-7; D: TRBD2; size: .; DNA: TGTGCCAGCACCCAATCGGGGGGAGCCGACGAGCAGTACTTC; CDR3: CASTQSGGADEQYF
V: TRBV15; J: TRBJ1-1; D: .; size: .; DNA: TGTGCCACCAGCAGGGGAGGACAAAACACTGAAGCTTTCTTT; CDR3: CATSRGGQNTEAFF
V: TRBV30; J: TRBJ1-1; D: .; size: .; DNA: TGTGCCTGGAGTCCCTCAGCGTGGGGGTACACTGAAGCTTTCTTT; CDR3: CAWSPSAWGYTEAFF
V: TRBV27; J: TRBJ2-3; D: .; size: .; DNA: TGTGCCAGCAGTTCAGGGACAGATACGCAGTATTTT; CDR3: CASSSGTDTQYF
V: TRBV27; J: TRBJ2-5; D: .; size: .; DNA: TGTGCCAGCAGTTCGGGGTTGGGGGCCCAGTACTTC; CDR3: CASSSGLGAQYF
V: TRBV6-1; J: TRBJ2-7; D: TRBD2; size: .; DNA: TGTGCCAGCAGTGAAATTTGGGGCGGGGGGGCCAGCTACGAGCAGTACTTC; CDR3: CASSEIWGGGASYEQYF
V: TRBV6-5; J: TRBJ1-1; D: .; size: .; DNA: TGTGCCAGCAGTTGGGGGGGGAACACGAACACTGAAGCTTTCTTT; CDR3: CASSWGGNTNTEAFF
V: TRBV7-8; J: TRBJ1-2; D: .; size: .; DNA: TGTGCCAGCAGCCGAGAGCCAAACTTAAACGATGGCTACACCTTC; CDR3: CASSREPNLNDGYTF
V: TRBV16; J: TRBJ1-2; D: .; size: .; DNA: TGTGCCAGCAGCCAAGAAAAGGTCTATGGCTACACCTTC; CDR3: CASSQEKVYGYTF
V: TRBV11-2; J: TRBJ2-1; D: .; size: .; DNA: TGTGCCAGCAGCCCCAACCTAGTGGGCAATGAGCAGTTCTTC; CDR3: CASSPNLVGNEQFF
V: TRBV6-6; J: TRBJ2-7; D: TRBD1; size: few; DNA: TGTGCCAGCAGCAGGGGGATGGGGTACGAGCAGTACTTC; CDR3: CASSRGMGYEQYF
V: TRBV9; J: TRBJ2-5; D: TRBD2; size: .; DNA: TGTGCCAGCAGCCCCTTTTTACTAGCGGAACAAGAGACCCAGTACTTC; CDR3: CASSPFLLAEQETQYF
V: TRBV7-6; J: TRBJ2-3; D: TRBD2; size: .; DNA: TGTGCCAGCAGCGGGGGGGCAGATACGCAGTATTTT; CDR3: CASSGGADTQYF
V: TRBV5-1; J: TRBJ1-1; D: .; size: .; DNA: TGCGCCAGCAGCTTGGAAGTGGGATGGGCTGAAGCTTTCTTT; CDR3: CASSLEVGWAEAFF
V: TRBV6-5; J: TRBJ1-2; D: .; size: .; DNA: TGTGCCAGCAGTTACGGGCAGGGTGACTATGGCTACACCTTC; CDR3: CASSYGQGDYGYTF
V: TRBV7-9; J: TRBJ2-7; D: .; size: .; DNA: TGTGCCAGCAGCCTGACAGACTCCTACGAGCAGTACTTC; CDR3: CASSLTDSYEQYF
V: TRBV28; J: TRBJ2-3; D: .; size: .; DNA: TGTGCCAGCAGTTCGATCGGACCCAGCACAGATACGCAGTATTTT; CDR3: CASSSIGPSTDTQYF
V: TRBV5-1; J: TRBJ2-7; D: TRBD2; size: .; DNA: TGCGCCAGCAGCCCCGTCCCGGGACTAGCGGGACCCCGCTACGAGCAGTACTTC; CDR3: CASSPVPGLAGPRYEQYF
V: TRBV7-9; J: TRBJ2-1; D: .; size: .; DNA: TGTGCCAGCAACCGAAAAGGGACCTACAATGAGCAGTTCTTC; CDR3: CASNRKGTYNEQFF
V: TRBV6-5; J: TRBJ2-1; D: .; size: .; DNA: TGTGCCAGCAGGATTGGCGGAGAGCAGTTCTTC; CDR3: CASRIGGEQFF
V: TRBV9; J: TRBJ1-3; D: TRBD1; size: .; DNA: TGTGCCAGCAGAGGGACAGGAAGCTCTGGAAACACCATATATTTT; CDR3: CASRGTGSSGNTIYF
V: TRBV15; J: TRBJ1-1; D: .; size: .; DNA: TGTGCCACCAGCAGAGATGGGGATAACACTGAAGCTTTCTTT; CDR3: CATSRDGDNTEAFF
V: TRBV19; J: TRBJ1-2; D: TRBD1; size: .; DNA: TGTGCCAGTAGTATAACAGGGGAGTCGGATGGCTACACCTTC; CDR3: CASSITGESDGYTF
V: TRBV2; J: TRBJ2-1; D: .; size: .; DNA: TGTGCCAGCAGTGTTCTAGCCCGGGATGAGCAGTTCTTC; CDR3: CASSVLARDEQFF